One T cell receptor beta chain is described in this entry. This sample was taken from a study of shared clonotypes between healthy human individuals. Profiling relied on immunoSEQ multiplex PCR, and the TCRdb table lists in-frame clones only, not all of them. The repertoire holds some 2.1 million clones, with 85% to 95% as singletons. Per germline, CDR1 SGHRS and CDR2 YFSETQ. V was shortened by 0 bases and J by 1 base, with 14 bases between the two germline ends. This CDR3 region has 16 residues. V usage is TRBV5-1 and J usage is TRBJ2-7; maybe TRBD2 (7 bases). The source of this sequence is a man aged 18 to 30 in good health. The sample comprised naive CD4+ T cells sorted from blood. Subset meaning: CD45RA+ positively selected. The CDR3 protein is CASSLEAGARSYEQYF. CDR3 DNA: TGCGCCAGCAGCTTGGAGGCGGGGGCAAGGTCCTACGAGCAGTACTTC.